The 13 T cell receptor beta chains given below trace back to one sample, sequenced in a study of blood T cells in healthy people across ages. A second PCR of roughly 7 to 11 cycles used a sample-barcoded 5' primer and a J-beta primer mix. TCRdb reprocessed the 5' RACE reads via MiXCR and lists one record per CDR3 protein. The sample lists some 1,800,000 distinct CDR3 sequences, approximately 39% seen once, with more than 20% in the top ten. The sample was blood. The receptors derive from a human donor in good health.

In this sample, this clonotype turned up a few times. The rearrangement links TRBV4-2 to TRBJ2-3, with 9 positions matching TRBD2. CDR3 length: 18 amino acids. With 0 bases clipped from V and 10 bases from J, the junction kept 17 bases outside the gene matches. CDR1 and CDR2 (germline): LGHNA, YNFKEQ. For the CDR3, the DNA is TGTGCCAGCAGCCAAGATCCACAAGGGGGCGGGGGGGCCTTCTCGCAGTATTTT. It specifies CASSQDPQGGGGAFSQYF.

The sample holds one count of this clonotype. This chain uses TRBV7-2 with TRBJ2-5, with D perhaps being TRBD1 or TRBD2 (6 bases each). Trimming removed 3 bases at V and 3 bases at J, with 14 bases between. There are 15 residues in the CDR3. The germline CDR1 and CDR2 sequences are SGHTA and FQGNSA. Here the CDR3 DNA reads TGTGCCAGCAGCTTCCACGGAGGGGGAGAAGAGACCCAGTACTTC. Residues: CASSFHGGGEETQYF.

CDR3: CASSQRRGKGEQYF. In nucleotides, the CDR3 is TGTGCCAGCAGCCAACGGCGGGGGAAGGGCGAGCAGTACTTC. V and J are TRBV11-3 and TRBJ2-7; 7 nucleotides line up with TRBD2. The CDR3 is 14 amino acids. The V gene's germline CDR1 is SGHNT and CDR2 YENEEA. The trim removed 5 bases at V and 6 bases at J, leaving 10 bases unmatched.

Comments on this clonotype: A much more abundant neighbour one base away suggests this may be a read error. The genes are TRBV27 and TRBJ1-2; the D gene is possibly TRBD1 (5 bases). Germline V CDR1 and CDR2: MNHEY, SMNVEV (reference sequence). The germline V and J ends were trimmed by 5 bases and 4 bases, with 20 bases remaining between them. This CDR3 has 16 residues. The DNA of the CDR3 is TGTGCCAGCAGTCCCTCCTACGACAGCCGACTCTATGGCTACACCTTC. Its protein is CASSPSYDSRLYGYTF.

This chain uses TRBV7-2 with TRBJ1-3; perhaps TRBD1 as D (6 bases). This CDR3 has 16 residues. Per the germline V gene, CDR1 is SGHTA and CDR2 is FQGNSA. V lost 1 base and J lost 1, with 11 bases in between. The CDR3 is CASSLEATGSGNTIYF. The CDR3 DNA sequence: TGTGCCAGCAGCTTAGAGGCGACAGGTTCTGGAAACACCATATATTTT.

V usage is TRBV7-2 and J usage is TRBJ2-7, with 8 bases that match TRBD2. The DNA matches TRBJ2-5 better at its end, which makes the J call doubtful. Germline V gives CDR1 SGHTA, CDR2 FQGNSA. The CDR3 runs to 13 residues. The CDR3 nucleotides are TGTGCCAGCGGGCTTCGGGGGGGAGAGACCCAGTACTTC. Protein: CASGLRGGETQYF.

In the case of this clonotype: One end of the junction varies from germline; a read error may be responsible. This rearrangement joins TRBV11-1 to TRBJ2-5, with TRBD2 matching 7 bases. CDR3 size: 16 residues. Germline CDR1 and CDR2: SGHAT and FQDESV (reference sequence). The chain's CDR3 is CTSSSPPAGVGETQYF. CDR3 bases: TGTACCAGCAGCTCACCACCCGCGGGGGTTGGAGAGACCCAGTACTTC.

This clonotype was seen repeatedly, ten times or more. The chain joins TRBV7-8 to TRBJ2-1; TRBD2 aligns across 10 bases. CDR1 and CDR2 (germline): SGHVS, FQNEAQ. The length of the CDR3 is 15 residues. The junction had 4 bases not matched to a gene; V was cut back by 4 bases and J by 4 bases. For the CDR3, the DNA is TGTGCCAGCAGCTCTAGCGGGGGCCCTTACAATGAGCAGTTCTTC. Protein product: CASSSSGGPYNEQFF.

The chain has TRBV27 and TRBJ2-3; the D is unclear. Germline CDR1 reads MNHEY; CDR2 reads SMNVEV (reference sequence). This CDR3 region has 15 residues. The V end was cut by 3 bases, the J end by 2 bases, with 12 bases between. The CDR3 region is CASSFWTYSTDTQYF. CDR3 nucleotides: TGTGCCAGCAGTTTCTGGACGTACTCCACAGATACGCAGTATTTT.

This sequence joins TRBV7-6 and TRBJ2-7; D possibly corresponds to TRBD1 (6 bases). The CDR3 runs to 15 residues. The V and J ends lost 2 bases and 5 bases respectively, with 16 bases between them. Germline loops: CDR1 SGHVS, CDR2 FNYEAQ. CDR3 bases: TGTGCCAGCAGCTTAATTGCGAGGGGGTTTAACGAGCAGTACTTC. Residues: CASSLIARGFNEQYF. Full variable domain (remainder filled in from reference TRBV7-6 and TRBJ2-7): GAGVSQSPRYKVTKRGQDVALRCDPISGHVSLYWYRQALGQGPEFLTYFNYEAQQDKSGLPNDRFSAERPEGSISTLTIQRTEQRDSAMYRCASSLIARGFNEQYFGPGTRLTVT.

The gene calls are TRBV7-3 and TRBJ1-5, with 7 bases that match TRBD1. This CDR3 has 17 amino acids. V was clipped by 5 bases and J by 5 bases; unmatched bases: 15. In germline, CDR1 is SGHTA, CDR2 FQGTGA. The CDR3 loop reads CASSPRDRTDLHQPQHF. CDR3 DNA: TGTGCCAGCAGCCCCCGGGACAGAACCGATTTACATCAGCCCCAGCATTTT. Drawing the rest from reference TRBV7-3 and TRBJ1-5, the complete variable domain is GAGVSQTPSNKVTEKGKYVELRCDPISGHTALYWYRQSLGQGPEFLIYFQGTGAADDSGLPNDRFFAVRPEGSVSTLKIQRTERGDSAVYLCASSPRDRTDLHQPQHFGDGTRLSIL.

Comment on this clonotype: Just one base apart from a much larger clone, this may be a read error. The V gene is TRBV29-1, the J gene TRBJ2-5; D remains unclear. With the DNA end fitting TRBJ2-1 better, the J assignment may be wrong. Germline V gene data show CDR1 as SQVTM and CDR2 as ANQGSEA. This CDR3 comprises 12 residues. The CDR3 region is CSVGRIQETQFF. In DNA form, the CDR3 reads TGCAGCGTTGGCAGGATCCAAGAGACCCAGTTCTTC.

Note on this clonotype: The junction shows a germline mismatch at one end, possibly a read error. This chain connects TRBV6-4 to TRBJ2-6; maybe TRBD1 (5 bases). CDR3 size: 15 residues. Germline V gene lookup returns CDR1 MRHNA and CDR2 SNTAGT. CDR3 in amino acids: CASSDRGTGANVRTF. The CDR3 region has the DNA TGTGCCAGCAGTGACAGGGGAACTGGGGCCAACGTCCGGACTTTC.